This TCR beta chain was profiled in a study of CD4 T cells in relation to SARS-CoV-2 and coronaviruses. The data were produced by immunoSEQ multiplex PCR, yet TCRdb's version contains in-frame clones alone and is incomplete. Of roughly 11,000 clones detected, around 87% appear once; the ten largest clones hold over 2%. Germline V lookup: CDR1 SGHRS, CDR2 YFSETQ. The V and J ends lost 3 bases and 2 bases, in that order; junction bases with no gene match: 1. The CDR3 is 16 residues long. This clone occurred once. Sequencing was done on a sample of naive CD4+ T cells from PBMCs. The subset denotes: naive CD4+ T cells isolated by negative enrichment. This receptor was identified in an adult with COVID-19. The chain links TRBV5-1 to TRBJ2-1; 14 nucleotides line up with TRBD2. DNA for the CDR3: TGCGCCAGCAGCTGGGGACTAGCGGGGGCCTACAATGAGCAGTTCTTC. This encodes CASSWGLAGAYNEQFF.